This T cell receptor beta chain appears in the sequencing data of a study of T-cell memory formation after mild COVID-19. This clonotype appeared a few times. What it binds is unknown. General observations from the study: Cross-reactive memory appears to have joined, as suggested by some responding clones showing up in pre-infection memory.

Per germline, CDR1 SGHRS and CDR2 YFSETQ. The CDR3 runs 17 residues. The V end was cut by 1 base, the J end by 0 bases, with 11 bases between. TCRdb recomputed calls from the 5' RACE reads with MiXCR, one row per CDR3 protein. Here the sample spans approximately 200,000 distinct CDR3 sequences, approximately 16% being singletons. This chain uses TRBV5-1 with TRBJ2-6; tentatively, D is TRBD1 (5 bases). This TCR came from an adult woman who had mild COVID-19 (a few samples of this study predate the infection). Cell type and time point are not known. Sequenced sample: PBMCs or a T cell subset sorted from them (not recorded which). CDR3: CASSLMTDGSGANVLTF. CDR3 in DNA: TGCGCCAGCAGCTTGATGACAGATGGCTCTGGGGCCAACGTCCTGACTTTC.